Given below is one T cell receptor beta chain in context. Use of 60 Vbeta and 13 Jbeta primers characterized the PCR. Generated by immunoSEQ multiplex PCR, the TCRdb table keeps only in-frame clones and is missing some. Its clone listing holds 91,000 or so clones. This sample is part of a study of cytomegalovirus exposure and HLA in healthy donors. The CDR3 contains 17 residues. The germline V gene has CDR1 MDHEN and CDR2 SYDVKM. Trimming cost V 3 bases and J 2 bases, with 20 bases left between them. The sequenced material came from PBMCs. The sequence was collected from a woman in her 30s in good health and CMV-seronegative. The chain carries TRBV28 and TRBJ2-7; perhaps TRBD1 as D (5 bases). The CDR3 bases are TGTGCCAGCAGTTTCCACCCCGACAGCCGCCAAGCCTACGAGCAGTACTTC. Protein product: CASSFHPDSRQAYEQYF. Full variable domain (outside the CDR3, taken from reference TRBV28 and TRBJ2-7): DVKVTQSSRYLVKRTGEKVFLECVQDMDHENMFWYRQDPGLGLRLIYFSYDVKMKEKGDIPEGYSVSREKKERFSLILESASTNQTSMYLCASSFHPDSRQAYEQYFGPGTRLTVT.